These 8 T cell receptor beta chains were sequenced from one sample in a study of cytomegalovirus exposure and HLA in healthy donors (dated 2017 in TCRdb). Receptor libraries were prepared by the immunoSEQ multiplex PCR assay. For the multiplex PCR, a mixture combining 60 forward primers for TCR Vbeta segments and 13 reverse primers for TCR Jbeta segments was used. Entries here come from immuneACCESS through TCRdb and include only in-frame sequences with V and J called. Some clones fail to appear in such tables; in the studies checked, an unresolved V gene covers under half of the shortfall, and the cause of the remainder is unknown. The sample table holds about 190,000 clones, of which 81% were seen once. The ten largest clones take up roughly 3.1% of the sample. The sample taken for sequencing was PBMCs. These receptors were obtained from a man in his forties in good health and CMV-seropositive.

V is TRBV6-1 and J is TRBJ1-1; D ambiguous. Germline CDR1 MNHNS, CDR2 SASEGT. With 1 base removed from V and 6 bases from J, the gap between germline ends came to 12 bases. The CDR3 runs to 14 residues. CDR3 protein: CASSEDNRRAEAFF. CDR3 nucleotides: TGTGCCAGCAGTGAAGATAACCGGAGGGCTGAAGCTTTCTTT.

This clone came up a few times. The V call is TRBV10-3, the J call TRBJ2-5, with D perhaps matching TRBD2 (6 bases). The CDR3 consists of 14 residues. Germline V gene data show CDR1 as ENHRY and CDR2 as SYGVKD. Trimming cost V 9 bases and J 7 bases, with 21 bases left between them. CDR3 amino acids: CAIRRVAEEGTQYF. CDR3 coding DNA: TGTGCCATACGCCGGGTAGCGGAGGAGGGGACCCAGTACTTC.

J is TRBJ1-1 and V is TRBV6-6; D gene unclear. The CDR3 runs 14 residues. V lost 4 bases and J lost 4, with 13 bases in between. Germline lookup yields CDR1 MNHNY and CDR2 SVGAGI (reference sequence). In nucleotides, the CDR3 is TGTGCCAGCAGTTTCTACCGGCGGGGCACTGAAGCTTTCTTT. Its translation is CASSFYRRGTEAFF.

This clone was counted a single time. The rearrangement links TRBV29-1 to TRBJ2-1, with TRBD2 matching over 8 bases. The germline V gene encodes CDR1 SQVTM and CDR2 ANQGSEA. Trimming at V came to 1 base and at J to 6 bases, leaving 8 bases not matched to a gene. This CDR3 region has 15 residues. The CDR3 sequence: CSVEVAGTRVNEQFF. CDR3 sequence (DNA): TGCAGCGTTGAAGTTGCCGGGACTAGGGTCAATGAGCAGTTCTTC.

J is TRBJ1-2 and V is TRBV6-1, with a tentative D call TRBD1 (6 bases). The CDR3 extends over 15 amino acids. CDR1 and CDR2 from the germline V gene are MNHNS and SASEGT. Between the trimmed V and J ends, which lost 5 bases and 0 bases, there was a span of 13 bases. CDR3 loop: CASSSGTLTNYGYTF. As DNA, the CDR3 is TGTGCCAGCAGTTCCGGGACACTGACTAACTATGGCTACACCTTC.

The chain has TRBV6-5 and TRBJ1-1; 9 nucleotides agree with TRBD1. V gave up 6 bases and J gave up 3 bases; unmatched junction bases: 8. The CDR3 is 15 residues long. The germline V gene encodes CDR1 MNHEY and CDR2 SVGAGI. This chain's CDR3 is CASRITGGTHTEAFF. In nucleotides, the CDR3 is TGTGCCAGCAGAATCACAGGGGGCACTCACACTGAAGCTTTCTTT.

The chain combines TRBV4-3 with TRBJ2-5; D gene unclear. CDR3 length: 17 residues. Trimming took 0 bases from V and 4 from J, leaving 18 bases between them. Germline loops: CDR1 LGHNA, CDR2 YSLEER. As DNA, the CDR3 is TGCGCCAGCAGCCAAGACTATTTGGGCCAGGTCGGAGAGACCCAGTACTTC. This codes for CASSQDYLGQVGETQYF.

This clone was picked up a small number of times. This chain joins TRBV2 and TRBJ1-2; 8 bases fit TRBD1. Germline trimming cut 6 bases from V and 0 bases from J; bases unmatched to any gene: 3. The CDR3 loop spans 14 amino acids. Germline CDR1 is SNHLY and CDR2 is FYNNEI. The CDR3 region is CASRGQVANYGYTF. CDR3 DNA sequence: TGTGCCAGCAGGGGACAGGTTGCTAACTATGGCTACACCTTC.